A single sample is the source of the 32 T cell receptor beta chains below, sequenced in a study of blood T cell repertoires in COVID-19. Data came from immunoSEQ multiplex PCR; TCRdb stores just in-frame clones and leaves some out. The sample carries some 60,000 clones, just under 95% recorded once. Sequenced sample: peripheral blood. The receptors originated from a human donor in a cohort sampled during active COVID-19.

This clone was counted a few times. This chain links TRBV4-2 with TRBJ2-7; 12 bases agree with TRBD2. Germline values: CDR1 LGHNA, CDR2 YNFKEQ. With 3 bases clipped from V and 3 bases from J, the junction kept 6 bases outside the gene matches. The CDR3 runs 16 residues. CDR3 sequence reads: CASSQEGLAGIYEQYF. The CDR3 DNA reads TGTGCCAGCAGCCAGGAAGGACTAGCGGGAATCTACGAGCAGTACTTC.

J is TRBJ1-6 and V is TRBV7-2, with 7 bases matching TRBD1. V lost 4 bases, J lost 5 bases, and 5 bases stayed unmatched. Germline CDR1 and CDR2: SGHTA and FQGNSA. The CDR3 is 15 amino acids. The CDR3 region has the DNA TGTGCCAGCAGCTCACCCGGGACAGATAATTCACCCCTCCACTTT. It yields the protein CASSSPGTDNSPLHF.

Note on this clone: A far bigger clonotype differs at one base, so this is likely a read error. The V gene is TRBV4-1, the J gene TRBJ2-7, with D tentatively TRBD2 (7 bases). Trimming took off 4 bases at V and 1 base at J, with 17 bases between the two ends. From germline, CDR1 is MGHRA and CDR2 YSYEKL. CDR3 length: 16 amino acids. The DNA of the CDR3 is TGCGCCAGCAGCCTGTCCTTTGGGGGGGCATCCTACGAGCAGTACTTC. Translation gives CASSLSFGGASYEQYF.

This chain links TRBV3-1 (or the pseudogene TRBV3-2) with TRBJ1-1; D may be TRBD1 (5 bases). CDR1 is LGHDT and CDR2 is YNNKEL in the germline V gene (reference sequence). CDR3 length: 14 residues. V was clipped by 4 bases and J by 2 bases, with 11 bases between them. CDR3 sequence (DNA): TGTGCCAGCAGCCCAAGCGGGGGTAACACTGAAGCTTTCTTT. This gives the protein CASSPSGGNTEAFF.

J is TRBJ2-2 and V is TRBV10-1, with D possibly matching TRBD1 (5 bases). The V end was cut by 8 bases, the J end by 4 bases, with 17 bases between. The CDR3 runs 15 residues. The germline V gene has CDR1 WNHNN and CDR2 SYGVQD (reference sequence). Here the CDR3 DNA reads TGCGCCAGCGTCCCCGACAGACGACCCACCGGGGAGCTGTTTTTT. Protein product: CASVPDRRPTGELFF.

V and J are TRBV3-1 (or the pseudogene TRBV3-2) and TRBJ1-5; 9 bases agree with TRBD1. This CDR3 spans 17 amino acids. J lost 7 bases, V lost 3 bases, and 13 bases had no gene match. In germline, CDR1 is LGHDT, CDR2 YNNKEL (reference sequence). The CDR3 protein is CASSQAGQGGRGQPQHF. The CDR3 DNA follows: TGTGCCAGCAGCCAGGCGGGACAGGGAGGGCGCGGACAGCCCCAGCATTTT.

The chain recombines TRBV30 with TRBJ2-3; TRBD2 matches at 13 bases. The CDR3 contains 18 residues. V was clipped by 4 bases and J by 2 bases; unmatched bases: 12. Per the germline V gene, CDR1 is GTSNPN and CDR2 is SVGIG (reference sequence). CDR3 sequence (DNA): TGTGCCTGGAATTCCCCGCGACTAGCGGGGGGCCTCACAGATACGCAGTATTTT. Amino acids: CAWNSPRLAGGLTDTQYF.

This chain links TRBV7-2 with TRBJ1-5, with a weak D call TRBD1 (5 bases). Germline CDR1 reads SGHTA; CDR2 reads FQGNSA. V dropped 1 base and J dropped 1 base, with 8 bases sitting between them. The CDR3 has 15 amino acids. The CDR3 protein is CASSLVPGSNQPQHF. CDR3 nucleotide sequence: TGTGCCAGCAGCTTAGTGCCAGGGAGCAATCAGCCCCAGCATTTT.

As regards this clone: One end of the junction fails to match germline, which may point to a read error. The chain employs TRBV7-7 and TRBJ2-1, with TRBD2 matching 8 bases. This CDR3 contains 13 residues. Germline CDR1 SSHAT, CDR2 FNYEAQ (reference sequence). The CDR3, as DNA: TGTGCTAGCAGTAAACGGGGGGGCAATGAGCAGTTCTTC. Residues: CASSKRGGNEQFF.

This rearrangement joins TRBV11-3 to TRBJ2-3, with D possibly being TRBD2 (7 bases). This CDR3 spans 18 amino acids. V shed 2 bases and J shed 0 bases, with 18 bases lying between them. CDR1 and CDR2 (germline): SGHNT, YENEEA. The CDR3 DNA sequence: TGTGCCAGCAGCTTATCGAGCCTCCGGGGGGCTAGCACAGATACGCAGTATTTT. Protein: CASSLSSLRGASTDTQYF.

The J gene is TRBJ2-1, the V gene TRBV19; the D gene is possibly TRBD1 (6 bases). This CDR3 has 13 amino acids. Germline V gene lookup returns CDR1 LNHDA and CDR2 SQIVND (reference sequence). Deletions cut 4 bases from V and 3 bases from J, with 7 bases between. CDR3 nucleotide sequence: TGTGCCAGTAGTACAGGGGTCTACAATGAGCAGTTCTTC. Amino acid sequence: CASSTGVYNEQFF.

The CDR3 DNA reads as TGTGCCAGCAGTTCAGAAATCTATGGCTACACCTTC. Its translation is CASSSEIYGYTF. This chain uses TRBV28 with TRBJ1-2; D ambiguous. Trimming took 4 bases from V and 4 from J, leaving 7 bases between them. Germline assignment: CDR1 MDHEN and CDR2 SYDVKM. This CDR3 contains 12 residues.

This clone was detected only once. The chain couples TRBV9 to TRBJ1-5, with TRBD1 matching over 7 bases. The ends lost 3 bases at V and 5 bases at J; junction bases unmatched: 11. The germline V gene encodes CDR1 SGDLS and CDR2 YYNGEE. This CDR3 comprises 16 residues. CDR3 residues: CASSDHRQGPHQPQHF. CDR3 bases: TGTGCCAGCAGCGATCACCGACAGGGCCCCCATCAGCCCCAGCATTTT.

The V gene is TRBV3-1 (or the pseudogene TRBV3-2), the J gene TRBJ2-1; D is undetermined. The V and J ends lost 2 bases and 7 bases respectively, with 12 bases between them. Germline CDR1 reads LGHDT; CDR2 reads YNNKEL (reference sequence). The CDR3 sequence is 14 residues long. The CDR3 is CASSQSPGSNEQFF. In DNA, the CDR3 is TGTGCCAGCAGCCAATCTCCTGGCTCGAATGAGCAGTTCTTC.

This chain joins TRBV7-2 and TRBJ2-7, with 8 nucleotides matching TRBD2. The CDR3 runs to 14 residues. Trimming cost V 5 bases and J 2 bases; bases outside gene matches: 5. Per the germline V gene, CDR1 is SGHTA and CDR2 is FQGNSA. CDR3 sequence (DNA): TGTGCCAGCAGCACGAGCGGGGGAGCCTACGAGCAGTACTTC. As protein: CASSTSGGAYEQYF. The whole variable domain, remainder taken from reference TRBV7-2 and TRBJ2-7, is GAGVSQSPSNKVTEKGKDVELRCDPISGHTALYWYRQSLGQGLEFLIYFQGNSAPDKSGLPSDRFSAERTGGSVSTLTIQRTQQEDSAVYLCASSTSGGAYEQYFGPGTRLTVT.

The DNA of the CDR3 is TGTGCCAGCAGTCACAGGGGTCCGAACACCGGGGAGCTGTTTTTT. This gives the protein CASSHRGPNTGELFF. The J gene is TRBJ2-2, the V gene TRBV3-1 (or the pseudogene TRBV3-2), with 7 bases aligning to TRBD1. Germline V CDR1 and CDR2: LGHDT, YNNKEL (reference sequence). V trimming: 6 bases; J trimming: 0 bases; junction bases outside the gene matches: 4. The CDR3 extends over 15 amino acids.

The chain couples TRBV18 to TRBJ2-5; D unclear. There are 13 residues in the CDR3. The germline V gene has CDR1 KGHSH and CDR2 LQKENI. Trimming cost V 8 bases and J 4 bases, with 14 bases left between them. CDR3 amino acids: CASTPGRPETQYF. The CDR3 DNA reads TGTGCCAGCACCCCAGGAAGGCCAGAGACCCAGTACTTC.

The V call is TRBV3-1 (or the pseudogene TRBV3-2), the J call TRBJ2-3, with D possibly being TRBD1 (5 bases). Trimming cost V 7 bases and J 10 bases, with 18 bases left between them. Germline V gene lookup returns CDR1 LGHDT and CDR2 YNNKEL (reference sequence). This CDR3 is built from 13 residues. The CDR3 loop reads CASMAAWEQAQYF. CDR3 DNA sequence: TGTGCCAGCATGGCTGCCTGGGAACAGGCGCAGTATTTT.

This chain connects TRBV28 to TRBJ1-1; D not resolved. Per the germline V gene, CDR1 is MDHEN and CDR2 is SYDVKM. V shed 6 bases and J shed 3 bases, with 17 bases lying between them. The CDR3 has 15 residues. CDR3 in amino acids: CASSRAGEIHTEAFF. DNA of the CDR3: TGTGCCAGCAGCCGGGCGGGTGAAATTCACACTGAAGCTTTCTTT.

V is TRBV7-9 and J is TRBJ1-1; unclear D gene. Germline V gene data show CDR1 as SEHNR and CDR2 as FQNEAQ (reference sequence). This CDR3 region has 12 residues. Trimming stripped 5 bases from V and 8 bases from J, with 12 bases between. Here the CDR3 reads CASSVSGREAFF. The CDR3 region has the DNA TGTGCCAGCAGCGTAAGTGGGAGGGAAGCTTTCTTT.

The rearrangement joins TRBV4-2 to TRBJ1-1; no firm D call. Germline CDR1 is LGHNA and CDR2 is YNFKEQ. The germline V and J ends were trimmed by 3 bases and 1 base, with 9 bases remaining between them. This CDR3 spans 14 amino acids. The CDR3 nucleotides are TGTGCCAGCAGCCAGGGCAACCCGAACACTGAAGCTTTCTTT. This sequence encodes CASSQGNPNTEAFF.

This chain uses TRBV9 with TRBJ2-2; tentative D call: TRBD1 (6 bases). In germline, CDR1 is SGDLS, CDR2 YYNGEE. The CDR3 runs 16 residues. The V and J ends lost 0 bases and 1 base respectively, with 10 bases between them. CDR3 nucleotides: TGTGCCAGCAGCGTAGCGGGCAGGGGGAACACCGGGGAGCTGTTTTTT. Protein: CASSVAGRGNTGELFF.

The chain has TRBV5-1 and TRBJ1-2; TRBD1 might be the D (5 bases). CDR3 length equals 13 residues. The V gene lost 4 bases and the J gene lost 7 bases, with 14 bases spanning the gap. Germline loops: CDR1 SGHRS, CDR2 YFSETQ. DNA of the CDR3: TGCGCCAGCAGCCCCACAGGAGACGGTGGCTACACCTTC. Translating gives CASSPTGDGGYTF. Combining the CDR3 with reference TRBV5-1 and TRBJ1-2 gives the whole variable domain KAGVTQTPRYLIKTRGQQVTLSCSPISGHRSVSWYQQTPGQGLQFLFEYFSETQRNKGNFPGRFSGRQFSNSRSEMNVSTLELGDSALYLCASSPTGDGGYTFGSGTRLTVV.

The chain has TRBV10-3 and TRBJ1-6, with a weak D call TRBD1 (6 bases). This CDR3 spans 14 amino acids. Germline V gene lookup returns CDR1 ENHRY and CDR2 SYGVKD. Deletions cut 6 bases from V and 7 bases from J, with 13 bases between. The CDR3 DNA sequence: TGTGCCATCAGCGGGTGGCAGGGGAATTCACCCCTCCACTTT. Translated: CAISGWQGNSPLHF.

The rearrangement joins TRBV18 to TRBJ2-2, with D tentatively TRBD1 (6 bases). The CDR3 has 15 residues. V was trimmed by 6 bases and J by 4 bases, leaving 15 bases between them. Germline V gene sequence: CDR1 KGHSH, CDR2 LQKENI. CDR3 amino acids: CASSPGQTSTGELFF. The CDR3 DNA reads TGTGCCAGCTCCCCCGGACAGACTTCCACCGGGGAGCTGTTTTTT.

The genes are TRBV4-1 and TRBJ1-1; D possibly corresponds to TRBD1 (5 bases). CDR1 and CDR2 (germline): MGHRA, YSYEKL. V shed 4 bases and J shed 7 bases, with 22 bases lying between them. The CDR3 contains 16 residues. CDR3 protein: CASSLPGGGGEGEAFF. The CDR3 DNA reads as TGCGCCAGCAGCCTACCCGGTGGTGGGGGGGAAGGTGAAGCTTTCTTT.

Regarding this clone: The same CDR3 also results from other DNA sequences found in this sample. The CDR3 loop is CASSLEGTQYF. The DNA for the CDR3 is TGTGCCAGCAGTTTAGAGGGGACCCAGTACTTC. The chain carries TRBV28 and TRBJ2-5; tentative D call: TRBD2 (5 bases). Trimming shortened V by 2 bases and J by 7 bases, and 5 bases separated the two germline ends. CDR3 length equals 11 residues. CDR1 MDHEN and CDR2 SYDVKM come from the germline V gene. Based on the CDR3 plus reference TRBV28 and TRBJ2-5, the full variable domain is DVKVTQSSRYLVKRTGEKVFLECVQDMDHENMFWYRQDPGLGLRLIYFSYDVKMKEKGDIPEGYSVSREKKERFSLILESASTNQTSMYLCASSLEGTQYFGPGTRLLVL.

The genes are TRBV19 and TRBJ1-6, with 7 bases aligning to TRBD1. The CDR3 sequence is 15 residues long. The V gene's germline CDR1 is LNHDA and CDR2 SQIVND (reference sequence). V gave up 7 bases and J gave up 6 bases; unmatched junction bases: 9. The CDR3 sequence: CASNSPGQFNSPLHF. CDR3 coding DNA: TGTGCCAGTAACTCACCGGGACAGTTTAATTCACCCCTCCACTTT.

V usage is TRBV5-1 and J usage is TRBJ1-3; D is unclear. The CDR3 consists of 13 residues. From germline, CDR1 is SGHRS and CDR2 YFSETQ. V lost 6 bases to trimming and J lost 0 bases, with 7 bases between them. In nucleotides, the CDR3 is TGCGCCAGCACGGCGGGCTCTGGAAACACCATATATTTT. It codes for CASTAGSGNTIYF. Filled out from reference TRBV5-1 and TRBJ1-3, the complete variable domain reads KAGVTQTPRYLIKTRGQQVTLSCSPISGHRSVSWYQQTPGQGLQFLFEYFSETQRNKGNFPGRFSGRQFSNSRSEMNVSTLELGDSALYLCASTAGSGNTIYFGEGSWLTVV.

The rearrangement links TRBV4-2 to TRBJ2-5; D possibly corresponds to TRBD2 (6 bases). V was cut by 3 bases and J by 4 bases, with 12 bases left in between. Looked up from germline, CDR1 is LGHNA and CDR2 is YNFKEQ. The CDR3 consists of 14 residues. The CDR3 here is CASSQPRDSETQYF. The DNA of the CDR3 is TGTGCCAGCAGCCAGCCACGGGACTCAGAGACCCAGTACTTC.

J is TRBJ2-1 and V is TRBV5-4, with 13 bases that match TRBD2. Germline trimming cut 0 bases from V and 5 bases from J; bases unmatched to any gene: 5. In germline, CDR1 is SGHNT, CDR2 YYREEE (reference sequence). The CDR3 is 17 amino acids. CDR3 nucleotide sequence: TGTGCCAGCAGCTTGGCCGGACTAGCGGGGGACCACAATGAGCAGTTCTTC. It codes for CASSLAGLAGDHNEQFF.

The rearrangement uses TRBV9 and TRBJ2-1, with TRBD1 matching over 7 bases. Germline V gives CDR1 SGDLS, CDR2 YYNGEE. V lost 4 bases and J lost 1; bases outside the gene matches: 5. The CDR3 length is 15 residues. CDR3 in amino acids: CASSSRDRSYNEQFF. Written as DNA, the CDR3 is TGTGCCAGCAGCTCCCGGGACAGATCCTACAATGAGCAGTTCTTC.